These 3 T cell receptor beta chains came from one sample sequenced in a study of vaccination effects on CD4 cells after COVID-19. This table comes from immunoSEQ multiplex PCR, and its TCRdb copy is limited to in-frame clones, with some not included. Here the sample spans 20,000 to 30,000 clones, over 70% being singletons. Peptide-pool stimulation followed by sequencing identified expanded antigen-specific CD4+ clonotypes in the ViraFEST assay. Cells that had been cultured for roughly eleven days were the source of isolated CD4+ T cells. People in the vaccine group had not been infected with SARS-CoV-2 before, and their nucleocapsid antibodies were negative. Their antigen targets remain unknown. Here the sequenced sample was CD4+ T cells from PBMCs cultured with HCoV-NL63 spike peptides, taken before COVID-19 vaccination. These receptors were taken from a human donor who received a COVID-19 vaccine.

The chain uses TRBV11-2 and TRBJ1-4; TRBD1 matches at 9 bases. CDR1 and CDR2 (germline): SGHAT, FQNNGV. Germline trimming cut 5 bases from V and 6 bases from J; bases unmatched to any gene: 7. This CDR3 contains 15 residues. The CDR3 reads CASSRRTGVDEKLFF. CDR3 DNA sequence: TGTGCCAGCAGCCGGAGGACAGGGGTCGATGAAAAACTGTTTTTT.

The genes are TRBV4-1 and TRBJ2-7; unclear D gene. Trimming took off 4 bases at V and 2 bases at J, with 6 bases between the two ends. This CDR3 region has 12 residues. Germline values: CDR1 MGHRA, CDR2 YSYEKL. CDR3 protein: CASSRAPYEQYF. For the CDR3, the DNA is TGCGCCAGCAGCCGGGCCCCCTACGAGCAGTACTTC.

This clone has a single count. J is TRBJ1-2 and V is TRBV6-5; possibly TRBD1 for D (5 bases). CDR1 is MNHEY, CDR2 SVGAGI, per germline. Trimming removed 9 bases at V and 3 bases at J, with 17 bases between. The CDR3 is 14 residues long. Written as DNA, the CDR3 is TGTGCCAGATATTCTGCGGGACCCGACTATGGCTACACCTTC. Protein: CARYSAGPDYGYTF.